The next 5 T cell receptor beta chains were all read from a single sample in a study of radiotherapy plus CTLA-4 blockade in lung cancer. Clones were read by immunoSEQ multiplex PCR, and TCRdb kept only the in-frame ones, dropping some. The table lists tens of thousands of clones, approximately 86% of them singletons. The material sequenced was peripheral blood, taken from a patient treated with radiotherapy plus ipilimumab. These receptors were collected from a human donor with non-small cell lung cancer whose response to radiotherapy plus ipilimumab could not be evaluated.

The chain employs TRBV21-1 and TRBJ2-7; TRBD2, the D gene given by the table, was not confirmed from the DNA. TRBV21-1 is assigned pseudogene status. The CDR3 spans 15 residues. This CDR3 is CASSAEPGPIYEQYF. The CDR3 coding sequence is TGTGCCAGCAGCGCAGAACCGGGTCCAATCTACGAGCAGTACTTC.

This chain uses TRBV28 with TRBJ2-7, with 11 bases aligning to TRBD2. Germline CDR1 reads MDHEN; CDR2 reads SYDVKM. The CDR3 has 18 residues. The V segment lost 10 bases and the J segment 1 base; nucleotides outside the gene matches: 18. The CDR3 coding sequence is TGTGCCATCAAGCCAGGGGGCGGGGGACTAGCGGTGTCCTACGAGCAGTACTTC. It is translated as CAIKPGGGGLAVSYEQYF.

Here the CDR3 reads CASSQVASFAYYEQYF. In DNA, the CDR3 is TGCGCCAGCAGCCAAGTAGCTAGCTTTGCCTACTACGAGCAGTACTTC. The chain employs TRBV4-3 and TRBJ2-7; D is possibly TRBD2 (5 bases). V was pared by 1 base and J by 3 bases, with 16 bases between. The CDR3 loop spans 16 amino acids. From germline, CDR1 is LGHNA and CDR2 YSLEER.

J is TRBJ1-3 and V is TRBV11-2; D remains ambiguous. CDR1 and CDR2 from the germline V gene are SGHAT and FQNNGV. CDR3 length equals 14 residues. Trimming shortened V by 7 bases and J by 1 base, and 11 bases separated the two germline ends. CDR3 residues: CASTELLSGNTIYF. Here the CDR3 DNA reads TGTGCCAGCACCGAGTTGCTATCTGGAAACACCATATATTTT. The full variable domain, completed using reference TRBV11-2 and TRBJ1-3, is EAGVAQSPRYKIIEKRQSVAFWCNPISGHATLYWYQQILGQGPKLLIQFQNNGVVDDSQLPKDRFSAERLKGVDSTLKIQPAKLEDSAVYLCASTELLSGNTIYFGEGSWLTVV.

The chain is built from TRBV28 and TRBJ2-1; D is perhaps TRBD2 (5 bases). Germline V lookup: CDR1 MDHEN, CDR2 SYDVKM. The CDR3 runs to 15 residues. Trimming pared 1 base from V and 2 bases from J, leaving 9 bases between. CDR3 in amino acids: CASSLLRATYNEQFF. The CDR3 nucleotides are TGTGCCAGCAGTTTATTGCGGGCGACCTACAATGAGCAGTTCTTC.